Detailed here is one T cell receptor beta chain. This entry belongs to a study of blood T cell repertoires in COVID-19. Participant age was roughly 18 to 89 years, and participants resided in fewer than 30 US areas. The study assigned cohorts using participant-reported clinical history. The table came from immunoSEQ multiplex PCR; TCRdb's copy has only in-frame clones and leaves some out. Of around 260,000 clones detected, 75% to 95% appear once; the ten largest clones hold more than 0.95%. The V gene's germline CDR1 is SGHRS and CDR2 YFSETQ. Trimming cost V 2 bases and J 2 bases, with 11 bases left between them. The CDR3 totals 14 residues.

The V gene is TRBV5-1, the J gene TRBJ2-7; D is uncertain. The sample comprised PBMCs or T cells enriched from blood (not recorded which). The TCR sequence derives from a woman aged 25 to 39 who had recovered from COVID-19. In nucleotides, the CDR3 is TGCGCCAGCAGCTTCATCGAACTCCCCTACGAGCAGTACTTC. This codes for CASSFIELPYEQYF.